Each of the 10 T cell receptor beta chains below was sequenced from the same sample in a study of cytomegalovirus exposure and HLA in healthy donors. The PCR employed 60 Vbeta primers together with 13 Jbeta primers. Sequenced by immunoSEQ multiplex PCR; TCRdb stores in-frame clones only, minus some. The table has around 150,000 clones, around 72% seen once. The material sequenced was PBMCs. The receptors shown here come from a man aged 35-49 years in good health and CMV-seropositive.

The rearrangement uses TRBV5-1 and TRBJ2-1; 7 positions agree with TRBD1. The CDR3 is made up of 15 amino acids. Germline CDR1 reads SGHRS; CDR2 reads YFSETQ. The V and J ends lost 1 base and 12 bases, in that order; junction bases with no gene match: 13. CDR3 sequence (DNA): TGCGCCAGCAGCTTGTTCGGACAGGAAGGGACCGGGCAGTTCTTC. Its protein is CASSLFGQEGTGQFF.

The chain carries TRBV6-4 and TRBJ2-7, with 8 bases lining up with TRBD2. The V segment lost 4 bases and the J segment 6 bases; nucleotides outside the gene matches: 5. CDR3 length: 13 residues. Germline V gene data show CDR1 as MRHNA and CDR2 as SNTAGT. In DNA form, the CDR3 reads TGTGCCAGCAGTGCAAGCGGGGGAAGCGAGCAGTACTTC. Translating gives CASSASGGSEQYF.

J is TRBJ1-2 and V is TRBV5-6; 10 bases line up with TRBD1. Unmatched junction bases numbered 3, after V lost 1 base and J lost 6 bases. CDR1 and CDR2 (germline): SGHDT, YYEEEE. This CDR3 has 14 residues. The CDR3 sequence is CASSLSGQGNGYTF. The CDR3 nucleotides read TGTGCCAGCAGCTTGTCGGGACAGGGGAATGGCTACACCTTC.

The rearrangement uses TRBV13 and TRBJ2-2; tentatively, D is TRBD2 (6 bases). The CDR3 runs to 19 residues. Per the germline V gene, CDR1 is PRHDT and CDR2 is FYEKMQ (reference sequence). V lost 2 bases and J 0 bases, leaving 19 bases between the germline ends. The CDR3 reads CASSLFGTPDRTNTGELFF. The CDR3 DNA reads TGTGCCAGCAGCTTATTTGGGACTCCGGACCGTACGAACACCGGGGAGCTGTTTTTT.

This chain uses TRBV29-1 with TRBJ1-1, with D hard to call. The germline V gene encodes CDR1 SQVTM and CDR2 ANQGSEA. The CDR3 is 13 residues long. The V and J ends lost 2 bases and 0 bases respectively, with 7 bases between them. The CDR3 nucleotides are TGCAGCGTTGAACAACGGTTGAACACTGAAGCTTTCTTT. It translates to CSVEQRLNTEAFF.

This clone was counted once. The chain couples TRBV11-3 to TRBJ2-2, with TRBD2 identical over 12 bases. Per germline, CDR1 SGHNT and CDR2 YENEEA. The trim removed 6 bases at V and 5 bases at J, leaving 13 bases unmatched. The length of the CDR3 is 18 residues. The CDR3 DNA reads TGTGCCAGCAGTGGTCACGCGGGACTAGCGGGTGGGACCGGGGAGCTGTTTTTT. Its translation: CASSGHAGLAGGTGELFF. The entire variable domain, with the rest obtained from reference TRBV11-3 and TRBJ2-2, is as follows: EAGVVQSPRYKIIEKKQPVAFWCNPISGHNTLYWYLQNLGQGPELLIRYENEEAVDDSQLPKDRFSAERLKGVDSTLKIQPAELGDSAVYLCASSGHAGLAGGTGELFFGEGSRLTVL.

This clone was counted a few times. This sequence joins TRBV6-5 and TRBJ2-7, with TRBD2 matching 8 bases. The length of the CDR3 is 14 residues. The germline CDR1 and CDR2 sequences are MNHEY and SVGAGI. J lost 2 bases, V lost 0 bases, and 0 bases had no gene match. The CDR3 protein is CASSYSTSAYEQYF. Here the CDR3 DNA reads TGTGCCAGCAGTTACTCGACTAGCGCCTACGAGCAGTACTTC.

The chain employs TRBV6-5 and TRBJ1-1; perhaps TRBD1 as D (5 bases). CDR3 length equals 13 residues. Germline CDR1 MNHEY, CDR2 SVGAGI. The V and J ends lost 7 bases and 4 bases respectively, with 13 bases between them. Here the CDR3 DNA reads TGTGCCAGCAACATGGGGGGTGGCACTGAAGCTTTCTTT. Translating gives CASNMGGGTEAFF.

The count of this clone is one. This sequence joins TRBV6-5 and TRBJ1-1; perhaps TRBD1 as D (5 bases). Germline V CDR1 and CDR2: MNHEY, SVGAGI. Trimming removed 6 bases at V and 5 bases at J, with 13 bases between. The CDR3 covers 13 residues. CDR3 DNA: TGTGCCAGCAGCCGGGGGGGGTGGACTGAAGCTTTCTTT. It encodes CASSRGGWTEAFF.

This clone has more than one count but fewer than ten. The V gene is TRBV5-1, the J gene TRBJ1-6; D not resolved. This CDR3 is 15 amino acids long. Trimming left V 1 base short and J 0 bases short, with 5 bases between. From germline, CDR1 is SGHRS and CDR2 YFSETQ. In DNA, the CDR3 is TGCGCCAGCAGCTTGACTAACTCCTATAATTCACCCCTCCACTTT. Residues: CASSLTNSYNSPLHF.